This T cell receptor (beta chain) was sequenced for a study of blood T cell repertoires in COVID-19. Looking at the study overall: The United States, Italy and Spain supplied acute and convalescent COVID-19 samples. In each case, the material was cDNA or gDNA derived from T cells, B-cell-depleted T cells, or PBMCs.

A few counts support this clone. TCRdb's table, derived via immunoSEQ multiplex PCR, lists solely in-frame clones and lacks some. The sample consists of roughly 250,000 clones, around 82% of them appearing once. Seattle participants joined during active infection and were tracked over time. The TCR originated in a human donor with COVID-19, enrolled during active disease. The donor label of this sample is uncertain. Sequenced: peripheral blood.

CDR3 bases: TGTGCCACCGCAAGGGGGCCTAATCAGCCCCAGCATTTT. This translates into CATARGPNQPQHF. The chain has TRBV6-5 and TRBJ1-5; 7 positions match TRBD1. The length of the CDR3 is 13 residues. With 10 bases clipped from V and 4 bases from J, the junction kept 7 bases outside the gene matches. Per germline, CDR1 MNHEY and CDR2 SVGAGI.